This record looks at one T cell receptor (beta chain) sequence and its context. The antigen remains undetermined. V dropped 4 bases and J dropped 1 base, with 21 bases sitting between them. This CDR3 is built from 18 residues. Germline-derived CDR1 and CDR2 are MNHEY and SMNVEV (reference sequence). This specimen comes from a study of cytomegalovirus exposure and HLA in healthy donors. Study findings and constraints: Analysis performed later showed TCR beta chains linked to HLA being more clonally expanded than equally common others. The productive fraction for most TCR beta V segments was about 87% or about 30% in an earlier analysis. Within a later analysis, the majority of CMV-associated TCR beta chains appeared HLA-restricted.

With 60 Vbeta and 13 Jbeta primers, the PCR was carried out. The data were produced by immunoSEQ multiplex PCR, yet TCRdb's version contains in-frame clones alone and is incomplete. The sample lists 150,000 to 200,000 clones, roughly 80% seen once, with around 0.27% in the top ten. This chain uses TRBV27 with TRBJ2-3; weak D call: TRBD1 (5 bases). The sequenced material came from PBMCs. The sequence was obtained from a boy under 18 in good health and CMV-seronegative. In DNA, the CDR3 is TGTGCCAGCAGTTCCCACAGGACCCCGCAAGGTGGCACAGATACGCAGTATTTT. It yields the protein CASSSHRTPQGGTDTQYF.